This record looks at one T cell receptor (beta chain) sequence and its context. Per germline, CDR1 SQVTM and CDR2 ANQGSEA. Trimming removed 7 bases from V and 7 bases from J, with 16 bases in between. The CDR3 extends over 13 amino acids. This specimen belongs to a study of CD8+ T cells in alopecia areata. Reverse transcribed after extraction, RNA yielded cDNA as the sequencing template. Some clones are missing from TCRdb's copy, which holds only in-frame ones; the method was immunoSEQ multiplex PCR. The table shows 150,000 to 200,000 clones, with about 62% occurring only once. The treatment here: oral pan-JAK inhibitor, 5-10 mg twice daily.

The V gene is TRBV29-1, the J gene TRBJ1-4; D call uncertain. This TCR was recovered from a human donor with alopecia areata. Source: CD4+ T cells sorted from blood, taken at week 24, from a patient treated with tofacitinib. CDR3 nucleotides: TGCAGCGGGAGGGCGATATCTACTGAAAAACTGTTTTTT. Amino acid sequence: CSGRAISTEKLFF. The whole variable domain, filled in from reference TRBV29-1 and TRBJ1-4, reads SAVISQKPSRDICQRGTSLTIQCQVDSQVTMMFWYRQQPGQSLTLIATANQGSEATYESGFVIDKFPISRPNLTFSTLTVSNMSPEDSSIYLCSGRAISTEKLFFGSGTQLSVL.